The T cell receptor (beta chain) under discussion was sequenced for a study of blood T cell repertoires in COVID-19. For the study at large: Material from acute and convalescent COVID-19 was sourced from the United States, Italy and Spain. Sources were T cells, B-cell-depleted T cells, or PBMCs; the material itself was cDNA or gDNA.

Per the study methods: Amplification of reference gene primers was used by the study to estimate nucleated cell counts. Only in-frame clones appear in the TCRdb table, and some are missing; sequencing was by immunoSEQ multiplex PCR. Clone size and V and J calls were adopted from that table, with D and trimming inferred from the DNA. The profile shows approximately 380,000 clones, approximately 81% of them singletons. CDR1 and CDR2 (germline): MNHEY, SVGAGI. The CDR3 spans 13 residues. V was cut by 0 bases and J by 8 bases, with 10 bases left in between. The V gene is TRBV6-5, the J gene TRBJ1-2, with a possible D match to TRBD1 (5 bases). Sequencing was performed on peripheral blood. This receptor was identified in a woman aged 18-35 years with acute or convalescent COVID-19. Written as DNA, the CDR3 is TGTGCCAGCAGTTACTCGATCCAGGGAGGCTACACCTTC. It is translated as CASSYSIQGGYTF.